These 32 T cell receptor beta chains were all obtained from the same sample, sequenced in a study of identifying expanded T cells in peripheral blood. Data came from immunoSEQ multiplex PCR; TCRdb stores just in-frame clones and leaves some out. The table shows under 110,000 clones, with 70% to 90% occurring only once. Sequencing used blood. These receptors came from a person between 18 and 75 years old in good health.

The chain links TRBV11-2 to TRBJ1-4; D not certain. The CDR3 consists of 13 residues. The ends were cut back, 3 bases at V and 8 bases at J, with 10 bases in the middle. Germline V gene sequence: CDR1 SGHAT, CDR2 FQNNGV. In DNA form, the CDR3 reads TGTGCCAGCAGCTTGCAGGAACGAGAAAAACTGTTTTTT. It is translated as CASSLQEREKLFF.

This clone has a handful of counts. The CDR3 coding sequence is TGCGCCAGCAGTGAAGGCTTGGGGCTATACGAGCAGTACTTC. This codes for CASSEGLGLYEQYF. This chain uses TRBV10-2 with TRBJ2-7; D might be TRBD1 (5 bases). The ends were cut back, 3 bases at V and 4 bases at J, with 13 bases in the middle. The CDR3 loop spans 14 amino acids. CDR1 and CDR2 (germline): WSHSY, SAAADI.

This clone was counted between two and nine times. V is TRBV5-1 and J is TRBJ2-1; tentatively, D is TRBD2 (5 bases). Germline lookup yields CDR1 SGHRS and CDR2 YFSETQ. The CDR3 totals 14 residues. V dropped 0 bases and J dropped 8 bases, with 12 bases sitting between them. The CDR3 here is CASSLERGGDEQFF. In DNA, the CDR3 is TGCGCCAGCAGCTTGGAACGGGGTGGCGATGAGCAGTTCTTC.

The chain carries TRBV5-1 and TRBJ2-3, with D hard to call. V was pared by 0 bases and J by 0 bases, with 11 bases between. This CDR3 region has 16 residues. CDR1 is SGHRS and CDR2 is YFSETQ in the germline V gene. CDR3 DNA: TGCGCCAGCAGCTTGGGAGGTATCGGAAGCACAGATACGCAGTATTTT. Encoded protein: CASSLGGIGSTDTQYF.

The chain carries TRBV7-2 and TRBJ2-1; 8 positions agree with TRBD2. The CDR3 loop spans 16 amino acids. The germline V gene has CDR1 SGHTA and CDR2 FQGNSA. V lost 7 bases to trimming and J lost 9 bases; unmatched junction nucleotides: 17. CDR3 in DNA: TGTGCCAGCAACCCCCTCTACGGGGGGGCCGGTCCTGAGCAGTTCTTC. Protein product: CASNPLYGGAGPEQFF.

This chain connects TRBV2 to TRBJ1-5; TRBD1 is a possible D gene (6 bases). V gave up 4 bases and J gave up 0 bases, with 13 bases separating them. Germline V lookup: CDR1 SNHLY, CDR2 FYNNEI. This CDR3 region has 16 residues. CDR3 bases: TGTGCCAGCAGTGTTTCGACAGGCTATAGCAATCAGCCCCAGCATTTT. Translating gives CASSVSTGYSNQPQHF.

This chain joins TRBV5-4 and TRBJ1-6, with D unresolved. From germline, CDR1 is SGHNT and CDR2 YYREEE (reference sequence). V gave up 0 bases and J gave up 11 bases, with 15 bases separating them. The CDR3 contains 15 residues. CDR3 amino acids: CASSLAGLAGAPLHF. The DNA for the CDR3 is TGTGCCAGCAGCTTGGCAGGCTTGGCGGGCGCACCCCTCCACTTT. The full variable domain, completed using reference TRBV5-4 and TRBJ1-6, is ETGVTQSPTHLIKTRGQQVTLRCSSQSGHNTVSWYQQALGQGPQFIFQYYREEENGRGNFPPRFSGLQFPNYSSELNVNALELDDSALYLCASSLAGLAGAPLHFGNGTRLTVT.

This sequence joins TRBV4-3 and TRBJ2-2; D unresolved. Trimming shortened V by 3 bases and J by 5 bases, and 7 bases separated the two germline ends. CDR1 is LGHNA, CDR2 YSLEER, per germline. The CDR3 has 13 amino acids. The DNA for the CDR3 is TGCGCCAGCAGCCAGGGGAATACCGGGGAGCTGTTTTTT. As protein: CASSQGNTGELFF.

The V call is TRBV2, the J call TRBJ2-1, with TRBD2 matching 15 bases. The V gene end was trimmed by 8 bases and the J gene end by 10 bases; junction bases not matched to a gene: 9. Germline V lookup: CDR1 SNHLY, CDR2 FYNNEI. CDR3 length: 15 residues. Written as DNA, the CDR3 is TGTGCCAGCCGGCCGGGACTAGCGGGGGGCTGGGAGCAGTTCTTC. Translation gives CASRPGLAGGWEQFF.

DNA for the CDR3: TGTGCCAGCAGCTTGTGGGGGCTCCCAACCGATACGCAGTATTTT. Protein sequence: CASSLWGLPTDTQYF. The rearrangement links TRBV5-8 to TRBJ2-3; D might be TRBD1 (6 bases). Germline CDR1 and CDR2: SGHTS and YDEGEE. The germline V and J ends were trimmed by 1 base and 6 bases, with 15 bases remaining between them. This CDR3 is built from 15 residues.

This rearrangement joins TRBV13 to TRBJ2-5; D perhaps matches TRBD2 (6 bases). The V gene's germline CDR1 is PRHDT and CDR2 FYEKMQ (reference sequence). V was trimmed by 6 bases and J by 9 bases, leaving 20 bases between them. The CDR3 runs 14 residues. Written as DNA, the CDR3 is TGTGCCAGCAGGTTATACGCGGGACCCCTCGCCCAGTACTTC. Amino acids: CASRLYAGPLAQYF.

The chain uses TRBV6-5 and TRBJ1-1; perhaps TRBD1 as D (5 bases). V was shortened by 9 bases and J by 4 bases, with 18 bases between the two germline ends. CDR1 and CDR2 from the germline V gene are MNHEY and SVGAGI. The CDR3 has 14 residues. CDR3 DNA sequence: TGTGCCAGTACTGGGAGACGGGGGTTCACTGAAGCTTTCTTT. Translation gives CASTGRRGFTEAFF.

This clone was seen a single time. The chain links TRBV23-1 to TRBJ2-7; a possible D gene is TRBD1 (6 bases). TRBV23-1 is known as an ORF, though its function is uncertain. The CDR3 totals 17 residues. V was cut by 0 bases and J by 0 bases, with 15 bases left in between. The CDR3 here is CASSQSRGHLSSYEQYF. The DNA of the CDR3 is TGCGCCAGCAGTCAATCAAGGGGACATTTGAGCTCCTACGAGCAGTACTTC.

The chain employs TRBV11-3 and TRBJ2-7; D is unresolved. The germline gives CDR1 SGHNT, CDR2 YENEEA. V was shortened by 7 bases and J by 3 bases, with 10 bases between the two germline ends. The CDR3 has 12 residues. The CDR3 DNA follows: TGTGCCAGCATCCCACATGTCTACGAGCAGTACTTC. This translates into CASIPHVYEQYF. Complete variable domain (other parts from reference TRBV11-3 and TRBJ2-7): EAGVVQSPRYKIIEKKQPVAFWCNPISGHNTLYWYLQNLGQGPELLIRYENEEAVDDSQLPKDRFSAERLKGVDSTLKIQPAELGDSAVYLCASIPHVYEQYFGPGTRLTVT.

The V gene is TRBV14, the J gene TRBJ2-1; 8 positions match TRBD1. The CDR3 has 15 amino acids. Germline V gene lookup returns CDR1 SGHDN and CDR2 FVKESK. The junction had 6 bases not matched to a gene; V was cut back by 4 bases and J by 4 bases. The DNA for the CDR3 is TGTGCCAGCAGCCGCTCAGGGGGCTGGTACAATGAGCAGTTCTTC. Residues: CASSRSGGWYNEQFF.

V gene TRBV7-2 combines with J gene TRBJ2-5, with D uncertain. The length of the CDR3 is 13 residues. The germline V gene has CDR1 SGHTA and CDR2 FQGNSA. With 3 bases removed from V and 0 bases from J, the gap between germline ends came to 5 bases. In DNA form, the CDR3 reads TGTGCCAGCAGCTTTGGTCACCAAGAGACCCAGTACTTC. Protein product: CASSFGHQETQYF.

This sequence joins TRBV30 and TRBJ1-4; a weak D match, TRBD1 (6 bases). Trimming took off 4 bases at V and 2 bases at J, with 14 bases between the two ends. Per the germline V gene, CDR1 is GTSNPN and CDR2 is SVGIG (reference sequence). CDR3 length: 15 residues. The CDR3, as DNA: TGTGCCTGGAACAAGGGGGGCGAGACTAATGAAAAACTGTTTTTT. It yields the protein CAWNKGGETNEKLFF.

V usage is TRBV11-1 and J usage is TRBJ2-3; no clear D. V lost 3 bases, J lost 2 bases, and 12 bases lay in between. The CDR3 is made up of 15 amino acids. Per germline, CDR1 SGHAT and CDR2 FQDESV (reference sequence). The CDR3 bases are TGTGCCAGCAGCTTTGGTCGAGGTGACACAGATACGCAGTATTTT. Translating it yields CASSFGRGDTDTQYF. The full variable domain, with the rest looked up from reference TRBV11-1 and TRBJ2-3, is EAEVAQSPRYKITEKSQAVAFWCDPISGHATLYWYRQILGQGPELLVQFQDESVVDDSQLPKDRFSAERLKGVDSTLKIQPAELGDSAMYLCASSFGRGDTDTQYFGPGTRLTVL.

This chain's CDR3 is CASSKRLAGETGELFF. In nucleotides, the CDR3 is TGTGCCAGCAGCAAGAGACTAGCGGGGGAGACCGGGGAGCTGTTTTTT. V and J are TRBV7-2 and TRBJ2-2; TRBD2 aligns across 12 bases. CDR1 and CDR2 from the germline V gene are SGHTA and FQGNSA. Unmatched junction bases numbered 6, after V lost 5 bases and J lost 5 bases. The CDR3 length is 16 residues.

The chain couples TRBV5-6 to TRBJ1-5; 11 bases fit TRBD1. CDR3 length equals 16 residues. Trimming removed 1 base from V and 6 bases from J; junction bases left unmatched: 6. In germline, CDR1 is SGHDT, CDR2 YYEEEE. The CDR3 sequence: CASSLRGQGVRQPQHF. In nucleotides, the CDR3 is TGTGCCAGCAGCTTGAGGGGACAGGGGGTTCGTCAGCCCCAGCATTTT.

This CDR3 is CASSPRQSSYEQYF. The CDR3 DNA reads as TGCGCCAGCAGCCCCAGACAAAGCTCCTACGAGCAGTACTTC. The chain has TRBV5-1 and TRBJ2-7, with unresolved D. Trimming left V 4 bases short and J 0 bases short, with 11 bases between. Germline CDR1 SGHRS, CDR2 YFSETQ. There are 14 residues in the CDR3.

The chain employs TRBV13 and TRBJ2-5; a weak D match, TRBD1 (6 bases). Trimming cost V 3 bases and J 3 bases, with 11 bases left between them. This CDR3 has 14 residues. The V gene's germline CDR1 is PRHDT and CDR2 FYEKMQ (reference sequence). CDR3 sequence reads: CASSFGNREETQYF. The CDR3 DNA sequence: TGTGCCAGCAGCTTCGGCAACAGGGAAGAGACCCAGTACTTC.

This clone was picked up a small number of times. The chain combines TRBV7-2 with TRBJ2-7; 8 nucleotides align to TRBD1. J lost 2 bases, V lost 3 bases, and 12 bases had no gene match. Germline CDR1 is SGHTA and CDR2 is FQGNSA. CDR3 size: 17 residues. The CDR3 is CASSLGTPGTGAYEQYF. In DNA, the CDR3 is TGTGCCAGCAGCTTGGGGACCCCCGGGACAGGTGCCTACGAGCAGTACTTC. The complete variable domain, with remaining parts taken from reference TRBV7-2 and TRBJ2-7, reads GAGVSQSPSNKVTEKGKDVELRCDPISGHTALYWYRQSLGQGLEFLIYFQGNSAPDKSGLPSDRFSAERTGGSVSTLTIQRTQQEDSAVYLCASSLGTPGTGAYEQYFGPGTRLTVT.

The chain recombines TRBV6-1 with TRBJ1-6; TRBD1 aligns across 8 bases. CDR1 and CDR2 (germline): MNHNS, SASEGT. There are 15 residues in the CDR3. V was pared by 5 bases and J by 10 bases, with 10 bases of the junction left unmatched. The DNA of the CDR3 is TGTGCCAGCAGTTGGAGCAGGGGGCTGCAATCACCCCTCCACTTT. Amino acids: CASSWSRGLQSPLHF.

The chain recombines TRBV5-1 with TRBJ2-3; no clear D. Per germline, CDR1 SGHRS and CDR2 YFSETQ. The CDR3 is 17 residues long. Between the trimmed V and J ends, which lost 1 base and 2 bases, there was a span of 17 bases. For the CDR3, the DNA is TGCGCCAGCAGCTTGTATCCGGCGGAAACGTACACAGATACGCAGTATTTT. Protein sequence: CASSLYPAETYTDTQYF.

CDR3 DNA sequence: TGCGCCAGCAGCCAAGATTGGGGTACCGGGGAGCTGTTTTTT. Protein sequence: CASSQDWGTGELFF. The V gene is TRBV4-3, the J gene TRBJ2-2; D uncertain. The CDR3 sequence is 14 residues long. The germline V and J ends were trimmed by 0 bases and 5 bases, with 7 bases remaining between them. From germline, CDR1 is LGHNA and CDR2 YSLEER.

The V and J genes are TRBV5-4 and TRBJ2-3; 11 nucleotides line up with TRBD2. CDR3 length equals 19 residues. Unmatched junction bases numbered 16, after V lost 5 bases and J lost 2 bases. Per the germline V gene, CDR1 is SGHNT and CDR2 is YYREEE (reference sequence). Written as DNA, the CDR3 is TGTGCCAGCAGTATCGGGCTAGCGGGGGGCACGGGGTTCACAGATACGCAGTATTTT. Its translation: CASSIGLAGGTGFTDTQYF.

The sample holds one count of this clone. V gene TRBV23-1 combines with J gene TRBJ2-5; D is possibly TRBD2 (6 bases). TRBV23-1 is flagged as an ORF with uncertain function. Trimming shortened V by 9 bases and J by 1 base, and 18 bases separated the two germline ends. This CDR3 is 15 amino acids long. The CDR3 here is CARTRGKGLQETQYF. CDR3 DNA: TGCGCCAGAACCCGAGGTAAGGGACTCCAAGAGACCCAGTACTTC.

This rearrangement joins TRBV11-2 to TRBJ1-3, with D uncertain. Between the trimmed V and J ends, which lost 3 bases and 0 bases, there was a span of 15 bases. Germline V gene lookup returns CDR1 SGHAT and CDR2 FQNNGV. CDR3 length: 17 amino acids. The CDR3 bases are TGTGCCAGCAGCTTTACCTCGACTGCCCGCTCTGGAAACACCATATATTTT. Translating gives CASSFTSTARSGNTIYF.

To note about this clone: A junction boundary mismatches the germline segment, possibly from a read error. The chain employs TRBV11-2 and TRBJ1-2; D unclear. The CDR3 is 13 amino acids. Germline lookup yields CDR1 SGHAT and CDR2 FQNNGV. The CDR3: CASSLDPVATALF. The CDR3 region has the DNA TGTGCCAGCAGCTTAGATCCAGTGGCGACCGCTCTCTTC.

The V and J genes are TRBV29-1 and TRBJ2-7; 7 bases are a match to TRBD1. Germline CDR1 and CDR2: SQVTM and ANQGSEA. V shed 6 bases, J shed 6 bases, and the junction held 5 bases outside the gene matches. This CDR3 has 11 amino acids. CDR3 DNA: TGCAGCGTGGATGACAGGGCCGAGCAGTACTTC. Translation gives CSVDDRAEQYF.

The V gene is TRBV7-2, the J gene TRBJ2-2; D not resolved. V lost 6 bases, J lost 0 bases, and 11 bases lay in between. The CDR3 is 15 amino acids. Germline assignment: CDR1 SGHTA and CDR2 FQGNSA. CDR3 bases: TGTGCCAGCAGGAAGGCGGCATCGAACACCGGGGAGCTGTTTTTT. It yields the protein CASRKAASNTGELFF.